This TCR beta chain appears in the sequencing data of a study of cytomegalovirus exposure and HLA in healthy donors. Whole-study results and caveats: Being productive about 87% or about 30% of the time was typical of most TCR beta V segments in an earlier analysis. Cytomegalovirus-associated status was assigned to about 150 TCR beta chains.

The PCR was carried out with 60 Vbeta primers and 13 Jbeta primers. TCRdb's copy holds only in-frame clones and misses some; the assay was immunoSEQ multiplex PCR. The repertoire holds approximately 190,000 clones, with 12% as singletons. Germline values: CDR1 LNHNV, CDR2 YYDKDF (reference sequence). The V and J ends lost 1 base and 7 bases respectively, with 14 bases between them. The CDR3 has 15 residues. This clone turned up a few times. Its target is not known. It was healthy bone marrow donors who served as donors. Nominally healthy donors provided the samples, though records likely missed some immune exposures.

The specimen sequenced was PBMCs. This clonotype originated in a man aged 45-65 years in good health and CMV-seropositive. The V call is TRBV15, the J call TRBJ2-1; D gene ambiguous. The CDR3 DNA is TGTGCCACCAGCAGAGGAGGCAGAACCGTAAATGAGCAGTTCTTC. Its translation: CATSRGGRTVNEQFF. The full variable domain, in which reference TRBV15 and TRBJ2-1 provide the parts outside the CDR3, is DAMVIQNPRYQVTQFGKPVTLSCSQTLNHNVMYWYQQKSSQAPKLLFHYYDKDFNNEADTPDNFQSRRPNTSFCFLDIRSPGLGDTAMYLCATSRGGRTVNEQFFGPGTRLTVL.